These 11 T cell receptor beta chains were all obtained from the same sample, sequenced in a study of blood T cells in healthy people across ages. Together with a sample-barcoded 5' primer, a J-beta primer mix was included in a second PCR lasting about 6 to 11 cycles. TCRdb itself ran the 5' RACE reads through MiXCR, one entry per CDR3 protein. In the table there are roughly 500,000 distinct CDR3 sequences, less than 25% of which are singletons. The data also belong to a second study, concerning T cells of mothers and their children.

Sequenced input: blood. The origin of the receptors is a boy aged 10-17 years in good health.

The chain has TRBV7-9 and TRBJ2-3; 11 bases fit TRBD2. Trimming took 5 bases from V and 2 from J; bases not matched to a gene: 6. From germline, CDR1 is SEHNR and CDR2 FQNEAQ (reference sequence). The CDR3 totals 16 residues. CDR3 residues: CASSVKLAGDTDTQYF. The CDR3 nucleotides read TGTGCCAGCAGCGTCAAACTAGCGGGGGACACAGATACGCAGTATTTT.

The chain is built from TRBV4-3 and TRBJ1-5; D is ambiguous. The ends were cut back, 0 bases at V and 4 bases at J, with 7 bases in the middle. CDR1 is LGHNA and CDR2 is YSLEER in the germline V gene. The CDR3 sequence is 14 residues long. The DNA for the CDR3 is TGCGCCAGCAGCCAAGAGGTGGAAAATCAGCCCCAGCATTTT. Protein sequence: CASSQEVENQPQHF.

The chain is built from TRBV9 and TRBJ2-5; TRBD2 matches at 15 bases. The CDR3 extends over 16 amino acids. V trimming: 0 bases; J trimming: 4 bases; junction bases outside the gene matches: 1. Germline V lookup: CDR1 SGDLS, CDR2 YYNGEE. The DNA of the CDR3 is TGTGCCAGCAGCGTAGGGGGACTAGCGGGAGGAGAGACCCAGTACTTC. Translating it yields CASSVGGLAGGETQYF.

The rearrangement uses TRBV6-2 or TRBV6-3 and TRBJ2-1, with 9 positions matching TRBD1. The J call may be faulty, since TRBJ2-7 better matches the DNA end. The CDR3 has 16 amino acids. Germline loops: CDR1 MNHEY, CDR2 SVGEGT. The CDR3 nucleotides are TGTGCCAGCAGCTGGGAGATACAGGGGGCGGACTACGAGCAGTACTTC. It yields the protein CASSWEIQGADYEQYF.

This clonotype was counted a few times. The chain has TRBV19 and TRBJ1-1; no definite D call. V lost 3 bases and J 1 base, leaving 12 bases between the germline ends. The CDR3 sequence is 15 residues long. Germline assignment: CDR1 LNHDA and CDR2 SQIVND (reference sequence). CDR3 residues: CASSMSQLSNTEAFF. The DNA of the CDR3 is TGTGCCAGTAGTATGTCACAATTATCGAACACTGAAGCTTTCTTT.

The V call is TRBV20-1, the J call TRBJ1-2; 7 bases agree with TRBD1. The CDR3 is 12 residues long. From germline, CDR1 is DFQATT and CDR2 SNEGSKA (reference sequence). In DNA, the CDR3 is TGCAGCGCGGGATCAGGGGGAGGGGGCTACACCTTC. This gives the protein CSAGSGGGGYTF.

On this clonotype itself: At one end the junction does not follow the germline gene, possibly because of a read error. J is TRBJ2-3 and V is TRBV12-3 or TRBV12-4; the D is unclear. The CDR3 is made up of 11 amino acids. The CDR3 DNA sequence: TGTGCCAGCAGTAGAGCAGATATGCAGTATTTT. It encodes CASSRADMQYF.

The rearrangement joins TRBV7-2 to TRBJ2-2; 9 nucleotides line up with TRBD2. CDR1 and CDR2 from the germline V gene are SGHTA and FQGNSA. V shed 5 bases, J shed 5 bases, and the junction held 6 bases outside the gene matches. This CDR3 is built from 15 residues. The CDR3 nucleotides are TGTGCCAGCAGCCTTAGCGGGAGCGGAACCGGGGAGCTGTTTTTT. Translated: CASSLSGSGTGELFF.

J is TRBJ2-5 and V is TRBV9; the D is unclear. The DNA end favors TRBJ2-7, so the J call may be wrong. CDR1 SGDLS and CDR2 YYNGEE come from the germline V gene. The CDR3 sequence is 12 residues long. CDR3 bases: TGTGCCAGCAGCGTAGCAAACGGCGAGCAGTACTTC. Protein sequence: CASSVANGEQYF.

This sequence joins TRBV5-1 and TRBJ1-2; no definite D call. V was trimmed by 4 bases and J by 4 bases, leaving 8 bases between them. The germline gives CDR1 SGHRS, CDR2 YFSETQ. This CDR3 has 12 residues. The CDR3 region is CASSPEGYGYTF. CDR3 coding DNA: TGCGCCAGCAGCCCGGAGGGCTATGGCTACACCTTC.

The chain combines TRBV5-1 with TRBJ2-3; D may be TRBD2 (6 bases). V shed 4 bases and J shed 14 bases, with 23 bases lying between them. Germline V CDR1 and CDR2: SGHRS, YFSETQ. There are 14 residues in the CDR3. The CDR3 sequence is CASSPQAGTDARYF. DNA of the CDR3: TGCGCCAGCAGCCCGCAAGCGGGCACAGATGCGCGGTATTTT.